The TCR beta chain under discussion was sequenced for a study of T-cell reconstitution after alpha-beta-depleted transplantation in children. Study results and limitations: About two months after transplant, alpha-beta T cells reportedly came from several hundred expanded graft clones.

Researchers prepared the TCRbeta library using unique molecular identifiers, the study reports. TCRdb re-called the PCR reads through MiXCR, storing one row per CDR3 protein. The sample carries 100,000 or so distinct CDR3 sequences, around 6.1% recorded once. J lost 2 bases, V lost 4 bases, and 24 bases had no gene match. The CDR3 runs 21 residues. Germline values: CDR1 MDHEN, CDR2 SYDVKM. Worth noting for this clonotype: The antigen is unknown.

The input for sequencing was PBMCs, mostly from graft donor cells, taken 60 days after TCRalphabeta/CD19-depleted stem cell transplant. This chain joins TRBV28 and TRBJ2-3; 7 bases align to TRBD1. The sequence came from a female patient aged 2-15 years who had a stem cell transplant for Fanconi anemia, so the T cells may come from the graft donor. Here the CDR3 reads CASSSIGGAIHAPFLTDTQYF. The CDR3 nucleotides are TGTGCCAGCAGTTCCATAGGGGGCGCCATACATGCCCCTTTCCTCACAGATACGCAGTATTTT.